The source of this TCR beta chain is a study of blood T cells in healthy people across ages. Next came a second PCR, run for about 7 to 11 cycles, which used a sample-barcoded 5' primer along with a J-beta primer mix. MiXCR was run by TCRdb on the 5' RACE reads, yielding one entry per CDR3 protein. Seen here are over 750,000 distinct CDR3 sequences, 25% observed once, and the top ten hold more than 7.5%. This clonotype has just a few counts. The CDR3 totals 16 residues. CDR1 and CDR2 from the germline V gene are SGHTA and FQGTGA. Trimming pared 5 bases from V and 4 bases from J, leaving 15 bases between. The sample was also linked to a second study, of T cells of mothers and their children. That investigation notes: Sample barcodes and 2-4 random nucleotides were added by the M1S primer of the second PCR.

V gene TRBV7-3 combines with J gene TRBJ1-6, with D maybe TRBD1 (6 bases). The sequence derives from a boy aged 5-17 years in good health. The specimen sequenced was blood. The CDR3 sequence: CASSERPRGYNSPLHF. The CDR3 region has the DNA TGTGCCAGCAGCGAGCGCCCCAGGGGTTATAATTCACCCCTCCACTTT.